The subject of this entry is one T cell receptor beta chain. The antigen is unknown. The CDR3 is 14 amino acids. The germline CDR1 and CDR2 sequences are SGHAT and FQNNGV. V lost 6 bases and J lost 5, with 13 bases in between. The source of the sample is a study of CD8 T cells in ankylosing spondylitis. Study-wide results and caveats: The clones that were linked to disease were reported to be significantly enriched in matched synovial fluid samples from ankylosing spondylitis patients.

Making use of molecular barcodes, quantitative 5'-RACE generated TCR beta libraries. TCRdb re-called the 5' RACE reads through MiXCR, storing one row per CDR3 protein. The data contain about 250,000 distinct CDR3 sequences, roughly 18% of them singletons. The source of this sequence is a male donor with ankylosing spondylitis or in good health (not recorded which). The chain couples TRBV11-2 to TRBJ2-2; a weak D match, TRBD2 (6 bases). Sequenced sample: blood, either unsorted or a sorted T cell fraction (not recorded which). The CDR3 DNA follows: TGTGCCAGCAGATCCCATGGAGGGACCGGGGAGCTGTTTTTT. Its protein product is CASRSHGGTGELFF.